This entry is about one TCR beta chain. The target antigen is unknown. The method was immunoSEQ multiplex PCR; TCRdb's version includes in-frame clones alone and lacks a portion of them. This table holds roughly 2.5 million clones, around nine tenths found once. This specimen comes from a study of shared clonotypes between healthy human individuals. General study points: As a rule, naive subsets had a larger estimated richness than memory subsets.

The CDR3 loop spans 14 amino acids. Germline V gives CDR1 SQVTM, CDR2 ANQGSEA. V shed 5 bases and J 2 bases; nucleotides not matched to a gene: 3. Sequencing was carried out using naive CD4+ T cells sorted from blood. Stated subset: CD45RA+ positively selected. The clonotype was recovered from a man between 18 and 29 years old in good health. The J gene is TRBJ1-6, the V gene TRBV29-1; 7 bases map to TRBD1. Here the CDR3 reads CSVSQGPYNSPLHF. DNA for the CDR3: TGCAGCGTTTCACAGGGGCCCTATAATTCACCCCTCCACTTT.